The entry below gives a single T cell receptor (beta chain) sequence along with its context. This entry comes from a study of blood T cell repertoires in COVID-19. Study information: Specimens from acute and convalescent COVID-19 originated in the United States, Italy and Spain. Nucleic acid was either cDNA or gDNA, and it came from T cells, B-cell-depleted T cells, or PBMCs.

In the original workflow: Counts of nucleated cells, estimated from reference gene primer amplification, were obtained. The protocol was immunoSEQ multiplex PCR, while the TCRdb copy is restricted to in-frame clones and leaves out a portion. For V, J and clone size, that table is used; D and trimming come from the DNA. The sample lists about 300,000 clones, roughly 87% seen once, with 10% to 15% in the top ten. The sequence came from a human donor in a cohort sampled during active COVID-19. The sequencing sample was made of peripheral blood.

The CDR3 here is CASKGTGQPQHF. CDR3 coding DNA: TGTGCCAGCAAGGGGACTGGTCAGCCCCAGCATTTT. The gene calls are TRBV2 and TRBJ1-5, with D perhaps TRBD1 (5 bases). Deletions cut 7 bases from V and 6 bases from J, with 10 bases between. CDR1 SNHLY and CDR2 FYNNEI come from the germline V gene. This CDR3 has 12 amino acids. Full variable domain (rest looked up from reference TRBV2 and TRBJ1-5): EPEVTQTPSHQVTQMGQEVILRCVPISNHLYFYWYRQILGQKVEFLVSFYNNEISEKSEIFDDQFSVERPDGSNFTLKIRSTKLEDSAMYFCASKGTGQPQHFGDGTRLSIL.